These T cell receptor beta chains were read from a single sample in a study of CD8 T cells in Susac syndrome. TCRdb fed the immunoSEQ multiplex PCR reads into MiXCR, producing one record per CDR3 protein. The repertoire includes about 140,000 distinct CDR3 sequences, 94% of them detected once, and roughly 0.27% sits in the top ten. The sample consisted of CD8+ T cells from PBMCs. The receptor source for this set is a human donor in good health. The CDR3 runs from the conserved cysteine through the conserved F or W. The D gene is left open where the match is weak. A row's size may be missing; if present it is once, few, many or a size class.

>.|TRBV13|.|TRBJ2-7
CASSLGTGGYEQYF
TGTGCCAGCAGCTTAGGGACAGGAGGTTACGAGCAGTACTTC
>.|TRBV7-3|.|TRBJ2-7
CASSLTPRRNEQYF
TGTGCCAGCAGCTTAACCCCTAGGAGGAACGAGCAGTACTTC
>.|TRBV6-5|.|TRBJ1-2
CASSYGLPANYGYTF
TGTGCCAGCAGTTACGGGCTCCCAGCTAACTATGGCTACACCTTC
>TRBD2|TRBV14|once|TRBJ2-2
CASSQDSAGVFTGELFF
TGTGCCAGCAGCCAAGATTCGGCGGGAGTATTTACCGGGGAGCTGTTTTTT
>.|TRBV30|.|TRBJ2-1
CAWSYAMPGSQFF
TGTGCCTGGAGTTACGCTATGCCTGGATCCCAGTTCTTC
>.|TRBV20-1|.|TRBJ2-7
CSMAGLKEEQYF
TGCAGTATGGCGGGACTCAAGGAAGAGCAGTACTTC
>TRBD1|TRBV6-1|.|TRBJ2-7
CASPGQGAYEQYF
TGTGCCAGCCCGGGACAGGGGGCCTACGAGCAGTACTTC
>.|TRBV20-1|once|TRBJ1-5
CSAPPIPGLYQPQHF
TGCAGTGCTCCCCCGATCCCCGGATTATATCAGCCCCAGCATTTT
>.|TRBV11-1|.|TRBJ1-1
CASSFEGRENTEAFF
TGTGCCAGCAGCTTCGAAGGCAGGGAGAACACTGAAGCTTTCTTT
>.|TRBV27|.|TRBJ2-7
CASSLRGPPFYEQYF
TGTGCCAGCAGTCTTCGGGGTCCACCCTTTTACGAGCAGTACTTC